These T cell receptor beta chains were read from a single sample in a study of CD8 T cells in Susac syndrome. TCRdb ran MiXCR on the immunoSEQ multiplex PCR reads and lists one entry per CDR3 protein. The sample yields more than 150,000 distinct CDR3 sequences, around 95% seen once. The sample was CD4+ T cells from PBMCs. These receptors were collected from a human donor with Susac syndrome. CDR3s include the opening cysteine and the closing phenylalanine or tryptophan. D genes are given only for firm matches.

>TRBV3-1|NA|TRBJ1-1
CASSQDRVEAFF
TGTGCCAGCAGCCAGGACCGCGTAGAAGCTTTCTTT
>TRBV9|NA|TRBJ2-3
CASSAQLLGDTQYF
TGTGCCAGCAGCGCCCAGCTTCTAGGAGATACGCAGTATTTT
>TRBV5-4|NA|TRBJ1-2
CASSFWGTYGYTF
TGTGCCAGCAGCTTTTGGGGGACCTATGGCTACACCTTC
>TRBV12-3/TRBV12-4|TRBD1|TRBJ1-5
CASSLGQGAGQPQHF
TGTGCCAGCAGTTTGGGACAGGGGGCAGGTCAGCCCCAGCATTTT
>TRBV2|TRBD1|TRBJ1-5
CASKRTGDQPQHF
TGTGCCAGCAAAAGGACAGGAGATCAGCCCCAGCATTTT
>TRBV6-6|NA|TRBJ2-1
CASSYASGRNEQFF
TGTGCCAGCAGTTACGCATCAGGGAGGAATGAGCAGTTCTTC
>TRBV6-1|NA|TRBJ1-1
CASSTTRRSIGNTEAFF
TGTGCCAGCAGTACAACTCGTCGTTCTATCGGGAACACTGAAGCTTTCTTT
>TRBV5-4|NA|TRBJ2-7
CASSLEVRGEPYEQYF
TGTGCCAGCAGCTTGGAAGTAAGGGGGGAACCCTACGAGCAGTACTTC
>TRBV20-1|NA|TRBJ2-1
CSAPGGTSSYNEQFF
TGCAGTGCTCCCGGGGGAACTAGCTCCTACAATGAGCAGTTCTTC
>TRBV28|NA|TRBJ1-1
CASSPGPMNTEAFF
TGTGCCAGCAGTCCAGGGCCCATGAACACTGAAGCTTTCTTT
>TRBV20-1|NA|TRBJ2-1
CRCRGGNEQFF
TGCAGATGCAGGGGGGGCAATGAGCAGTTCTTC
>TRBV18|NA|TRBJ2-2
CASSPSAGANTGELFF
TGTGCCAGCTCACCATCCGCAGGGGCGAACACCGGGGAGCTGTTTTTT
>TRBV4-1|NA|TRBJ2-5
CASSLNRGETQYF
TGCGCCAGCAGCCTTAACAGAGGAGAGACCCAGTACTTC